This is a list of T cell receptor beta chains from one sample in a study of shared clonotypes between healthy human individuals. Generated by immunoSEQ multiplex PCR, the TCRdb table keeps only in-frame clones and is missing some. The sample lists some 2,000,000 clones; 90% to 97% were seen once. Material: naive CD4+ T cells sorted from blood. The receptors come from a man between 18 and 35 years old in good health. Both conserved end residues are part of each CDR3. D genes are given only for firm matches. Clone size is not always given. Where it is, it says once, few, many or a class for expanded clones.

D gene: .; J gene: TRBJ1-5; clone size: .; V gene: TRBV11-2; CDR3 DNA: TGTGCCAGCAGCCCGAAGGGGGGAACCGGTCAGCCCCAGCATTTT; CDR3 protein: CASSPKGGTGQPQHF
D gene: .; J gene: TRBJ1-1; clone size: .; V gene: TRBV5-6; CDR3 DNA: TGTGCCAGCAGCCTTCTGGACCGGGAAAACACTGAAGCTTTCTTT; CDR3 protein: CASSLLDRENTEAFF
D gene: TRBD1; J gene: TRBJ1-2; clone size: .; V gene: TRBV6-5; CDR3 DNA: TGTGCCAGCAGTTACGGGACAGGGATTCTCTATGGCTACACCTTC; CDR3 protein: CASSYGTGILYGYTF
D gene: TRBD1; J gene: TRBJ1-6; clone size: few; V gene: TRBV10-3; CDR3 DNA: TGTGCCATCACTCCGGACAGGGCGAATTCACCCCTCCACTTT; CDR3 protein: CAITPDRANSPLHF
D gene: TRBD2; J gene: TRBJ2-3; clone size: .; V gene: TRBV5-4; CDR3 DNA: TGTGCCAGCAGCAAAATAGCGGGAGGCGCAGATACGCAGTATTTT; CDR3 protein: CASSKIAGGADTQYF
D gene: .; J gene: TRBJ1-6; clone size: .; V gene: TRBV27; CDR3 DNA: TGTGCCAGCAGTTTAACAGGGATTAATTCACCCCTCCACTTT; CDR3 protein: CASSLTGINSPLHF
D gene: TRBD2; J gene: TRBJ2-7; clone size: .; V gene: TRBV6-6; CDR3 DNA: TGTGCCAGCAGTTCACCTGAGACTAGCGGGTCCTACGAGCAGTACTTC; CDR3 protein: CASSSPETSGSYEQYF
D gene: TRBD2; J gene: TRBJ2-7; clone size: .; V gene: TRBV4-1; CDR3 DNA: TGCGCCAGCAGCCACCCTGGGACTAGCGGTAACTCCTACGAGCAGTACTTC; CDR3 protein: CASSHPGTSGNSYEQYF
D gene: .; J gene: TRBJ2-1; clone size: .; V gene: TRBV18; CDR3 DNA: TGTGCCAGCTCACCGTCTGGGCAAAAATCCTACAATGAGCAGTTCTTC; CDR3 protein: CASSPSGQKSYNEQFF
D gene: .; J gene: TRBJ1-5; clone size: .; V gene: TRBV7-9; CDR3 DNA: TGTGCCAGCAGCCTCGGGTCTGACTTCAATCAGCCCCAGCATTTT; CDR3 protein: CASSLGSDFNQPQHF
D gene: TRBD2; J gene: TRBJ2-2; clone size: .; V gene: TRBV5-4; CDR3 DNA: TGTGCCAGCAGCTTGGGTCTAGCGGGAGGGCCGAGCACCGGGGAGCTGTTTTTT; CDR3 protein: CASSLGLAGGPSTGELFF
D gene: TRBD2; J gene: TRBJ2-7; clone size: .; V gene: TRBV30; CDR3 DNA: TGTGCCTGGAGTAGCGGGGAGTATCCCTACGAGCAGTACTTC; CDR3 protein: CAWSSGEYPYEQYF
D gene: TRBD2; J gene: TRBJ2-1; clone size: .; V gene: TRBV7-3; CDR3 DNA: TGTGCCAGCAGCCGCGGGGGAGCCTACAATGAGCAGTTCTTC; CDR3 protein: CASSRGGAYNEQFF
D gene: TRBD1; J gene: TRBJ1-1; clone size: .; V gene: TRBV2; CDR3 DNA: TGTGCCAGCAGTGACGTCGGGGCCAGGACAGGGAACACTGAAGCTTTCTTT; CDR3 protein: CASSDVGARTGNTEAFF
D gene: .; J gene: TRBJ1-2; clone size: once; V gene: TRBV6-1; CDR3 DNA: TGTGCCAGCATGCTGACGGTTTATGGCTACACCTTC; CDR3 protein: CASMLTVYGYTF
D gene: TRBD1; J gene: TRBJ1-4; clone size: .; V gene: TRBV5-4; CDR3 DNA: TGTGCCAGCAGCTTTGGACAGGCAAATGAAAAACTGTTTTTT; CDR3 protein: CASSFGQANEKLFF
D gene: .; J gene: TRBJ2-5; clone size: .; V gene: TRBV7-9; CDR3 DNA: TGTGCCAGCACGAGCTTCCGTACGAACCAAGAGACCCAGTACTTC; CDR3 protein: CASTSFRTNQETQYF
D gene: .; J gene: TRBJ2-4; clone size: .; V gene: TRBV5-6; CDR3 DNA: TGTGCCAGCAGCTTGGGGCAGGGGTTAGCCAAAAACATTCAGTACTTC; CDR3 protein: CASSLGQGLAKNIQYF
D gene: .; J gene: TRBJ2-7; clone size: .; V gene: TRBV5-5; CDR3 DNA: TGTGCCAGCAGCTTGGGGACTTCCTCCTACGAGCAGTACTTC; CDR3 protein: CASSLGTSSYEQYF
D gene: TRBD2; J gene: TRBJ2-4; clone size: .; V gene: TRBV29-1; CDR3 DNA: TGCAGCGCCTCGGGGGGGACCGGGGACATTCAGTACTTC; CDR3 protein: CSASGGTGDIQYF
D gene: TRBD2; J gene: TRBJ2-2; clone size: .; V gene: TRBV6-4; CDR3 DNA: TGTGCCAGCAGACTAGCGTCGAACACCGGGGAGCTGTTTTTT; CDR3 protein: CASRLASNTGELFF
D gene: .; J gene: TRBJ2-7; clone size: .; V gene: TRBV29-1; CDR3 DNA: TGCAGCGCGGGGGACTCCTACGAGCAGTACTTC; CDR3 protein: CSAGDSYEQYF
D gene: .; J gene: TRBJ1-1; clone size: .; V gene: TRBV5-6; CDR3 DNA: TGTGCCAGCAGCTTTGGGGAGAAAGGAACTGAAGCTTTCTTT; CDR3 protein: CASSFGEKGTEAFF
D gene: TRBD2; J gene: TRBJ2-5; clone size: .; V gene: TRBV10-2; CDR3 DNA: TGCGCCAGCAGTGAGTCTCCCCCTAGCGGGGGAGTGGAGACCCAGTACTTC; CDR3 protein: CASSESPPSGGVETQYF
D gene: .; J gene: TRBJ1-6; clone size: .; V gene: TRBV5-6; CDR3 DNA: TGTGCCAGCAGCCAACTCTCCCTAAAGGATTCACCCCTCCACTTT; CDR3 protein: CASSQLSLKDSPLHF
D gene: .; J gene: TRBJ2-3; clone size: once; V gene: TRBV10-1; CDR3 DNA: TGCGCCAGCAGTGAGGCTAGCTCAAGCACAGATACGCAGTATTTT; CDR3 protein: CASSEASSSTDTQYF
D gene: TRBD1; J gene: TRBJ2-7; clone size: few; V gene: TRBV27; CDR3 DNA: TGTGCCAGCAGTCCGGACAGGCGTGGCGAGCAGTACTTC; CDR3 protein: CASSPDRRGEQYF
D gene: .; J gene: TRBJ2-4; clone size: .; V gene: TRBV21-1; CDR3 DNA: TGTGCCAGCGATTTAATTGACAGGGAGGACGCCAAAAACATTCAGTACTTC; CDR3 protein: CASDLIDREDAKNIQYF
D gene: TRBD1; J gene: TRBJ1-2; clone size: .; V gene: TRBV2; CDR3 DNA: TGTGCCAGCACCCAGGGGGAGAACTATGGCTACACCTTC; CDR3 protein: CASTQGENYGYTF